This T cell receptor (beta chain) was identified during a study of cytomegalovirus exposure and HLA in healthy donors (dated by TCRdb to about 2017). For the study in its entirety: In an earlier analysis of approximately 640 of the donors, roughly 300 Gb of sequence data and 100 million or so unique TCR beta sequences from roughly 200 million T cells were reported. An early release covering just under 650 HLA-typed donors comprised about 310 gigabases of sequencing data and 65 million to 100 million unique TCR sequences. Among the roughly 430 genotyped donors, under 90% belonged to the genetic ancestry cluster associated with self-reported Caucasian donors. The aim of the study was to test whether cataloging public T cell receptors could identify signatures of past pathogen exposure. Using immunosequencing, the study profiled T cell repertoires from 500 to 800 subjects and related those repertoires to cytomegalovirus serostatus. Along with the roughly 610-subject first cohort, a separate validation cohort of over 90 different subjects was used. To predict cytomegalovirus infection status, the study brought together high-throughput TCR immunosequencing, statistical association of individual TCRs with disease status, and machine learning. A later analysis re-analyzed previously published TCR beta repertoires from 550 to 700 donors and added high-resolution HLA genotyping to study TCR occurrence patterns. The later analysis used no new phenotypic data to find candidate immune exposures, relying instead on TCR beta sequences and their occurrence across donors. In an earlier analysis of over 550 of the donors, high-throughput TCR beta sequencing was used to judge whether each TCR beta V gene segment behaved as functional or pseudogenic. Alongside the repertoire data, information on donor age, sex, ethnicity and CMV serostatus was compiled. Genome-wide SNP genotypes for about 60% of the roughly 700 donors were used in a later genetic analysis, which treated that subset as a discovery cohort. Every discovery cohort repertoire had been produced on one sequencing platform. Class I and class II HLA loci were covered by the typing at four-digit resolution. Typing coverage differed by locus: A, B, C, DRB1 and DQB1 were typed in roughly 620-630 donors, DQA1 in around 500, DPA1 in some 570, and DPB1 in roughly 470. A handful of DR-DQ haplotypes were handled as single units for association and clustering because linkage in the cohort was strong. On average, 235,054 unique TCR beta nucleotide sequences were sequenced per donor among more than 350 genotyped donors of the cohort, with roughly 18% of those sequences being non-productive.

The paper's findings and limits, for the study overall: A further reported finding was that TCR beta sequences accurately predicted the HLA-A and HLA-B alleles for most subjects in the first cohort. In an earlier analysis of a few hundred of the donors, most TCR beta V segments were observed in productive rearrangements about 90% or about 30% of the time, broadly matching IMGT annotations. When HLA alleles, especially DR and DQ, strongly co-occurred, attributing TCR associations to individual alleles was difficult. Across donors, most TCR sequences were observed very rarely, whereas some public TCRs were present in many individuals. A later analysis reported that several top co-occurrence clusters appeared linked to parvovirus B19, influenza, CMV and Epstein-Barr virus. This cohort had only TCR beta chains sequenced, and the lack of alpha or paired-chain data limited which features could be detected. In a later analysis, TCR association rates were found to vary across HLA loci, with the most associated TCRs seen for DRB1 alleles and the fewest for HLA-C alleles. Most CMV-associated TCR beta chains appeared to be HLA-restricted in a later analysis, and the HLA associations seemed to be driven largely by CMV exposure. Compared with the roughly 700-donor mean, donors in an Asian-associated ancestry cluster had fewer N-insertions in productive TCRs, according to a later genetic analysis. For the cohort, immune exposure information was limited to CMV serostatus. In vitro tests confirmed that a few of the cytomegalovirus-associated TCR beta chains recognize cytomegalovirus antigens. The classifier was reported to diagnose cytomegalovirus status with high specificity and sensitivity in both the original cohort and the validation cohort. Some 15 rarely observed V segments, including chromosome 9 orphons, were excluded from the earlier analysis of 550 to 700 of the donors because counts were too low. The presence/absence analyses assumed that sequencing depth was roughly uniform across donors, and that assumption may not be true. At a false discovery rate of 0.05, a later analysis linked around 15,000 TCR beta sequences to specific HLA alleles. In a later genetic analysis, a missense DCLRE1C variant was associated with V-gene and J-gene trimming of TCR beta chains, and the association was replicated in an independent cohort. Because the 87-base-pair reads could not distinguish some IMGT-functional V segments, including TRBV6-2 and TRBV6-3, those segments were excluded. The study listed 164 TCR beta chains as associated with cytomegalovirus. Linkage disequilibrium might explain the correlated functional status among segregating V segments, but an unknown experimental factor could not be excluded. The sequencing pipeline was judged likely to have produced a cluster of highly shared sequence variants as a technical artifact. According to the authors, the approach could potentially be generalized to other disease states and immunological phenotypes. In a later analysis, HLA-associated TCR beta chains were found to be more clonally expanded and to have lower generation probabilities than equally common non-associated chains. Because HLA typing was unavailable for some donors at each locus, only the typed subset was used in association tests.

Library construction relied on the immunoSEQ multiplex PCR assay. For the multiplex PCR, a mixture combining 60 forward primers for TCR Vbeta segments and 13 reverse primers for TCR Jbeta segments was used. Amplification of the CDR3 region of rearranged TCR beta genes was performed with a multiplex PCR assay on genomic DNA. On the Illumina HiSeq System, the amplified TCR beta libraries were sequenced as 87-base-pair reads. Per the authors' processing: A later analysis counted tens of millions of unique TCR beta chains across the 600 to 850 repertoires, and around 9.9 million of these chains were shared by at least two donors. Raw reads were error-corrected and collapsed into unique sequences with a nearest-neighbor algorithm that merged closely related sequences to remove PCR and sequencing errors. To assign V, D and J gene segments, CDR3 sequences were aligned to IMGT reference sequences. Each retained sequence needed at least a six-nucleotide match to both a V gene segment and a J gene segment. Rearrangements were called productive when the CDR3 lacked stop codons and stayed in frame with V and J; all others were non-productive. CDR3 was defined by IMGT convention, running from the second conserved V-encoded cysteine to the conserved J-encoded phenylalanine. The earlier analysis of about 590 of the donors excluded sequences that lacked an unambiguous match to a single V gene segment. In an earlier analysis of 587 of the donors, V segments were called functional above 56.7% productive rearrangements and were called segregating when the between-donor standard deviation exceeded 5%. A statistical classification framework was built for diagnosing cytomegalovirus status from the catalog of TCR beta chain sequences. A later analysis assigned V and J genes by comparing TCR nucleotide sequences with IMGT/GENE-DB human TR gene sequences. The TCRdist pipeline was used in a later analysis to assign CDR3 sequences and most-parsimonious VDJ recombination scenarios. In a later analysis, each TCR beta chain was defined by its CDR3 amino acid sequence together with its V-gene family, and reads lacking a unique V-gene family were excluded. A later analysis removed 592 highly shared, low-generation-probability nucleotide sequences to deal with suspected cross-contamination and a sequencing artifact. In a later analysis, a clonal expansion index for each public chain was calculated from normalized within-repertoire ranks of inferred template counts. A later analysis computed generation probabilities with a VDJ recombination model fitted to out-of-frame rearrangements, and checked the results against IGoR. In a later analysis, hypergeometric tests were used to score TCR-TCR, TCR-HLA and TCR-CMV co-occurrence, with a repertoire-size bias correction applied to TCR pairs. A later analysis estimated false discovery rates by permuting HLA or CMV assignments 20 times. In a later analysis, co-occurring TCRs were grouped using DBSCAN, and TCRdist sequence similarity was added for clustering within HLA-allele-positive subsets. Repertoires with fewer than 30,000 or more than 120,000 public chains were left out of co-occurrence clustering, as were about 5 repertoires with anomalous nucleotide sharing. TCRdb obtained this table from immuneACCESS and retained in-frame rearrangements with V and J assigned. These tables miss some clones; where compared with another copy, unresolved V genes account for less than half of the shortfall, and the remainder is unexplained. From that table come the V and J calls and clone size; the DNA was used to work out D and trimming. This sample has about 180,000 clones in its table, and less than 85% of those were observed once. The ten largest clones represent approximately 5.1% of the sample.

The germline V gene supplies CDR1 SGHNT and CDR2 YENEEA. The CDR3 has 17 amino acids, counting the end cysteine and phenylalanine. Only the CDR3 part of the read is kept: 51 bases, read in frame from the first base. Trimming accounts for 5 bases at V and 3 bases at J, while the number of junction bases matched to no gene is 14. About this clone: No cognate antigen has been identified for it. Base qualities are not recorded, but no much larger clone differs from it by a single base.

The cohort consisted of 650 to 700 healthy bone marrow donors. At the time of sampling, all cohort members were nominally healthy, though unrecorded immune exposures were likely present. The donor tested CMV seronegative, placing the donor among the 350 to 400 seronegative members of the cohort. A peripheral blood sample was provided by each donor, and peripheral blood mononuclear cells were used for TCR beta sequencing. Genomic DNA extraction from the blood cell samples was performed with the Qiagen DNeasy Blood Extraction Kit. The receptor comes from a man aged 40-55 years in good health and CMV-seronegative. The chain joins TRBV11-3 to TRBJ2-3; 7 bases in the middle match TRBD2. The sequencing sample was made of PBMCs. The CDR3 region: CASSPGLHKRVTDTQYF. The base sequence is TGTGCCAGCAGCCCGGGACTACATAAAAGAGTGACAGATACGCAGTATTTT.